This T cell receptor beta chain was captured by sequencing in a study of cytomegalovirus exposure and HLA in healthy donors. The PCR was carried out with 60 Vbeta primers and 13 Jbeta primers. Libraries were prepared by immunoSEQ multiplex PCR; TCRdb keeps only in-frame clonotypes and omits some of them. This table has 150,000 to 200,000 clones, roughly 77% appearing once. The germline V gene has CDR1 KGHSH and CDR2 LQKENI. This CDR3 contains 15 residues. Trimming removed 0 bases at V and 5 bases at J, with 12 bases between. The sequence came from a woman aged 50 to 60 in good health and CMV-seronegative. Material for sequencing was PBMCs. The chain uses TRBV18 and TRBJ2-3; TRBD1 is a possible D gene (5 bases). The CDR3, as DNA: TGTGCCAGCTCACCACCGGGGCCCGTCGGAGATACGCAGTATTTT. The encoded protein is CASSPPGPVGDTQYF. Full variable domain (outside the CDR3, taken from reference TRBV18 and TRBJ2-3): NAGVMQNPRHLVRRRGQEARLRCSPMKGHSHVYWYRQLPEEGLKFMVYLQKENIIDESGMPKERFSAEFPKEGPSILRIQQVVRGDSAAYFCASSPPGPVGDTQYFGPGTRLTVL.